This T cell receptor beta chain was captured in a study of Graves' ophthalmopathy and Graves' hyperthyroidism. Study at large: Peripheral blood collection took place at initial diagnosis, before any treatment.

Germline-derived CDR1 and CDR2 are MNHEY and SMNVEV (reference sequence). The V end was cut by 6 bases, the J end by 0 bases, with 8 bases between. There are 13 residues in the CDR3. Diagnosis relied on clinical symptoms, serum thyroxine, TRAb, thyroid ultrasound and orbital computed tomography. PBMCs were isolated from a roughly 10 ml sample of fresh peripheral blood. RNA transcripts yielded amplified TCR beta CDR3 regions. The first-round RT-PCR employed HTBI primers together with the Qiagen OneStep RT-PCR kit. A multiplex PCR was then performed as the second round. MiXCR, run by TCRdb on the multiplex PCR reads, gives a single entry per CDR3 protein. The top ten hold more than 8.5% of the sample, which has hundreds of thousands of distinct CDR3 sequences, about an eighth seen once.

The sequence came from a woman aged 30 to 39 with Graves' ophthalmopathy. Input material: blood. The chain has TRBV27 and TRBJ1-1; D is undetermined. CDR3: CASSRFMNTEAFF. CDR3 bases: TGTGCCAGCAGCAGGTTCATGAACACTGAAGCTTTCTTT.